The present T cell receptor beta chain was sequenced within a study of regulatory T cells in long-lasting Graves disease. Study as a whole: Recently diagnosed Graves' patients had received antithyroid drugs for under 3 months. Overall study findings and caveats: Newly diagnosed Graves' patients had higher TCR diversity than persistent ones. It was peripheral blood alone, not thyroid tissue, that was studied.

The time point: newly diagnosed GD, antithyroid drugs for less than 3 months. PBMCs were the source of the RNA used for TCR sequencing. As regards this clonotype: Antigen unknown.

Construction of the TCR beta libraries employed iRepertoire HTBI primers in conjunction with Arm-PCR of CDR3 regions. In the authors' methods: Taken together, the samples had 62 TRBV and approximately 15 TRBJ segments identified. TCRdb fed the multiplex PCR reads into MiXCR, producing one record per CDR3 protein. The V and J calls reflect TCRdb's pipeline rather than the authors' work. In the table there are hundreds of thousands of distinct CDR3 sequences, under 20% of which are singletons. These data also formed part of another study, on T cells in Graves' hyperthyroidism and ophthalmopathy.

The starting material was peripheral blood mononuclear cells (PBMCs), obtained at new diagnosis, from a patient treated with antithyroid drugs. The TCR was taken from a woman in her twenties or thirties with Graves disease.

The CDR3, as DNA: TGTGCCAGCAGCGGATCAACAGGGGGGCTCAATCAGCCCCAGCATTTT. Amino acid sequence: CASSGSTGGLNQPQHF. This chain uses TRBV9 with TRBJ1-5, with TRBD1 identical over 8 bases. With 3 bases clipped from V and 3 bases from J, the junction kept 8 bases outside the gene matches. This CDR3 is built from 16 residues. Per germline, CDR1 SGDLS and CDR2 YYNGEE.